This T cell receptor (beta chain) was captured by sequencing in a study of neurological immune-mediated disorders. Overall study findings and caveats: None of the CDR3 amino acid sequences of expanded clones were shared across subjects, and this suggested private repertoires in all groups.

This clonotype was found many times. Antigen unknown. Time point described: longitudinal time-point 2. Healthy control samples came from blood bank volunteers in Maryland, USA. The unsorted libraries had their origin in 2 million PBMCs stored at -80 C. TCRdb analysed the 5' RACE reads with MiXCR anew, one entry per CDR3 protein. This table has some 30,000 distinct CDR3 sequences, about 13% appearing once. The TCR sequence derives from a woman aged 40 to 50 in good health. Source material: PBMCs.

The CDR3 reads CASSYGQTSSGANVLTF. Written as DNA, the CDR3 is TGTGCCAGCAGCTACGGACAGACCAGCTCTGGGGCCAACGTCCTGACTTTC. The V and J genes are TRBV6-5 and TRBJ2-6; a possible D gene is TRBD1 (6 bases). Germline V gene sequence: CDR1 MNHEY, CDR2 SVGAGI. Between the trimmed V and J ends, which lost 6 bases and 0 bases, there was a span of 15 bases. This CDR3 has 17 amino acids.